This T cell receptor beta chain was identified in a study of T cell responses to AZD1222 COVID-19 vaccine (dated by TCRdb to 2020 to 2023). Concerning the study at large: AZD1222 recipients given second doses at about 4 weeks or at about 12 weeks were pooled, since spike-specific TCR depth and breadth were not found to differ between the two schedules. TCR sequencing was performed for roughly 250 trial participants, of whom approximately 200 were given two doses of AZD1222 and 26 were given two doses of MenACWY control vaccine. Trial participants were enrolled into age subgroups of 18-55, 56-69 and 70-plus years, which contained about 150, 28 and 57 TCR-sequenced participants, respectively.

The CDR3 regions of human TCRbeta chains were analyzed by immunosequencing. From the authors' description of their analysis: Repertoire TCRs were matched against a reference library of SARS-CoV-2-specific TCRs generated with the MIRA antigen-specificity platform. Breadth meant the fraction of unique TCRs that were SARS-CoV-2-associated, whereas depth meant the fraction of total T cells that were SARS-CoV-2-associated. Using the MIRA data, each spike-specific TCR was mapped to the spike region that the TCR reacts to and placed in a CD4 or CD8 class. Log10-transformed breadth and depth values were compared by one-way ANOVA with Sidak's multiple comparisons tests. The source is immuneACCESS, and TCRdb retained only in-frame sequences with V and J called. Part of the clones is not carried over; for the studies checked, unresolved V genes explain less than half of this, and the remainder is unexplained. The D gene and trimming were derived from the DNA, and the V and J assignments and clone size from that table. Here the sample has some 170,000 clones; roughly nine tenths occur a single time. The top ten constitute under 2% of the sample.

On this clone: This receptor's antigen is unknown. Per-base quality was not reported, and no clone a single base away is much larger than it.

Results the study describes overall, beyond this receptor: Conclusions about previously exposed vaccinees are limited because only six or seven AZD1222 recipients were SARS-CoV-2 seropositive at baseline. Participants were mostly white British, with more females than males. The authors suggested clonal diversity may have been underestimated. Reportedly, close to half of the unique spike-specific TCRs recognized epitopes lying outside the regions that are mutated in the B.1.351 and B.1.1.7 variants. No day 14 peak-response samples were available, so repertoires were characterized only after the peak T cell response. In the small 56-69-year group, the increase in depth fell short of significance, most likely because of low power. Spike-specific TCR breadth and depth rose significantly after two AZD1222 doses compared with day 0 and with MenACWY recipients. The whole spike protein was spanned by vaccine-associated CD4 TCRs, and dominant responses were seen in regions 160-218 and 743-854.

V lost 4 bases and J lost 6 bases; the stretch between them is 18 bases long. The CDR1 and CDR2 encoded by the germline V gene are MDHEN and SYDVKM. From cysteine to phenylalanine, the CDR3 is 15 amino acids long. The kept DNA is CDR3 alone, 45 bases in frame from the first base. The sample's time point, from its label and the paper: baseline before first vaccination. Samples from vaccinated people were obtained from the UK trials COV001 and COV002, which included a single-blind randomized controlled phase 2/3 trial of AZD1222 (ChAdOx1 nCoV-19) in healthy adults. For TCRbeta chain sequencing, PBMC samples were collected from trial participants at day 0 and at day 28 after the second dose.

Here the sequenced sample was peripheral blood, taken on day 0 of AZD1222 vaccination. The sequence is built from TRBV28 and TRBJ1-1; no D gene call is confident. The clonotype was recovered from an adult in good health. The sequence in DNA is TGTGCCAGCAGTTCCTCCTCGGGCAGGCGCGCTGAAGCTTTCTTT. It translates to CASSSSSGRRAEAFF.